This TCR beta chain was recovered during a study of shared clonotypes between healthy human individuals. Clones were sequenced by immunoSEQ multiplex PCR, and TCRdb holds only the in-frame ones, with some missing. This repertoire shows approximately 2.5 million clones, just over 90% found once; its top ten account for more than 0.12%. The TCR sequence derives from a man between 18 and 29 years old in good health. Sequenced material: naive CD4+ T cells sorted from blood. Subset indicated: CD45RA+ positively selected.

CDR3 sequence: CASRGPSTDTQYF. For the CDR3, the DNA is TGTGCCAGCAGGGGACCAAGCACAGATACGCAGTATTTT. The chain couples TRBV2 to TRBJ2-3; D may be TRBD1 or TRBD2 (5 bases each). Trimming took off 6 bases at V and 0 bases at J, with 7 bases between the two ends. Germline V gives CDR1 SNHLY, CDR2 FYNNEI. The CDR3 runs to 13 residues.